A selection of T cell receptor beta chains follows, all from one sample in a study of OX40 agonist ivuxolimab in advanced cancers. Method: immunoSEQ multiplex PCR; TCRdb's copy keeps in-frame clones and lacks some. The data show some 60,000 clones, around 84% seen once. Source: CD4+ or CD8+ T cells sorted from blood, taken in a trial of the OX40 agonist ivuxolimab. The receptors shown here come from an adult with an advanced solid tumor such as melanoma, head and neck, liver or kidney cancer. CDR3s include the opening cysteine and the closing phenylalanine or tryptophan. The D gene is left open where the match is weak. Clone size, where shown, is once, few, many, or a class for clones that have expanded.

TRBJ2-5 | . | TRBV4-3 | . | TGCGCCAGCAGCCAAGATACAGGGAAAGAGACCCAGTACTTC | CASSQDTGKETQYF
TRBJ1-1 | few | TRBV10-3 | . | TGTGCCATCCGCCCCACAGGGTTGGCTTCTGAAGCTTTCTTT | CAIRPTGLASEAFF
TRBJ2-5 | once | TRBV18 | TRBD1 | TGTGCCAGCTCACCACCTTGGACAGGTCGAGAGACCCAGTACTTC | CASSPPWTGRETQYF
TRBJ2-3 | . | TRBV28 | . | TGTGCCAGCTGGGACCGCATGGCAGATACGCAGTATTTT | CASWDRMADTQYF
TRBJ2-1 | . | TRBV30 | . | TGTGCCTGGAGGGTGGATTGGTTCGGGGGGCACTTCGAAGAGCAGTTCTTC | CAWRVDWFGGHFEEQFF
TRBJ2-2 | . | TRBV6-1 | . | TGTGCCAGCAGTGTAGTCGAAGGGGCCGGGGAGCTGTTTTTT | CASSVVEGAGELFF
TRBJ1-1 | . | TRBV5-6 | . | TGTGCCAGCAGCTTGATGGTAGGGTTCAACACTGAAGCTTTCTTT | CASSLMVGFNTEAFF
TRBJ2-3 | . | TRBV6-5 | . | TGTGCCAGCAGTGCCTGGGCGGGCGTTCAAGATACGCAGTATTTT | CASSAWAGVQDTQYF
TRBJ2-2 | . | TRBV6-5 | . | TGTGCCAGCAGTAGAGCCGGCCTGAACACCGGGGAGCTGTTTTTT | CASSRAGLNTGELFF
TRBJ1-1 | . | TRBV15 | . | TGTGCCACCAGCAGAGATCGCACGAACACTGAAGCTTTCTTT | CATSRDRTNTEAFF
TRBJ1-4 | . | TRBV9 | . | TGTGCCAGCAGCGTAGTAAAGGGTGATAATGAAAAACTGTTTTTT | CASSVVKGDNEKLFF
TRBJ2-5 | . | TRBV29-1 | . | TGCAGCGTTGATCCTAGATCAGAGACCCAGTACTTC | CSVDPRSETQYF
TRBJ2-2 | . | TRBV5-1 | . | TGCGCCAGCAGCTTGGAGGGGCCGTACACCGGGGAGCTGTTTTTT | CASSLEGPYTGELFF
TRBJ2-7 | . | TRBV5-4 | TRBD2 | TGTGCCAGCAGCTTGGAGGGACCCGCGGGGGGAGAGCAGTACTTC | CASSLEGPAGGEQYF
TRBJ2-5 | . | TRBV11-3 | TRBD1 | TGTGCCAGCAGCCCTGGGACAGAATGGAAGACCCAGTACTTC | CASSPGTEWKTQYF
TRBJ1-1 | . | TRBV28 | . | TGTGCCAGCAGCGTAGGAGCGAACACTGAAGCTTTCTTT | CASSVGANTEAFF
TRBJ2-7 | . | TRBV29-1 | TRBD1 | TGCAGCGTTGCACAGGGGGACTCCTACGAGCAGTACTTC | CSVAQGDSYEQYF
TRBJ1-2 | . | TRBV19 | . | TGTGCCAGTAGTCCACAGGGTCGGGGCTACACCTTC | CASSPQGRGYTF
TRBJ1-5 | . | TRBV28 | . | TGTGCCAGCAGTCCTCCGTTGAGCAATCAGCCCCAGCATTTT | CASSPPLSNQPQHF
TRBJ1-1 | few | TRBV20-1 | TRBD1 | TGCAGTGCTACTTTGGGACAGGAAGCTTTCTTT | CSATLGQEAFF
TRBJ2-5 | . | TRBV28 | TRBD1 | TGTGCCAGCAGTTTATTCCAGGGGGTAGAGACCCAGTACTTC | CASSLFQGVETQYF
TRBJ1-2 | . | TRBV28 | . | TGTGCCAGCAGTTTAAACTATGGCTACACCTTC | CASSLNYGYTF
TRBJ2-7 | . | TRBV10-2 | TRBD2 | TGCGCCAGCAGTGAAAGCGGGGCAGCTGATTCCTACGAGCAGTACTTC | CASSESGAADSYEQYF
TRBJ1-3 | once | TRBV4-2 | . | TGTGCCAGCAGCCAAGATGTGGGGAGCGGGGGGACCATATATTTT | CASSQDVGSGGTIYF
TRBJ1-2 | . | TRBV7-9 | . | TGTGCCAGCAGCTGGGGGGGAGTCTATGGCTACACCTTC | CASSWGGVYGYTF
TRBJ1-2 | . | TRBV7-2 | . | TGTGCCAGCAGCTTAGAGGCAGAGGCCCTATCTAACTATGGCTACACCTTC | CASSLEAEALSNYGYTF
TRBJ2-3 | . | TRBV5-1 | . | TGCGCCAGCAGCTTGGAAAATCCTAGCACAGATACGCAGTATTTT | CASSLENPSTDTQYF
TRBJ1-6 | . | TRBV30 | . | TGTGCCTGGAGAGACAATAGCTACCGTGGGGCCCTCCACTTT | CAWRDNSYRGALHF
TRBJ2-2 | . | TRBV10-3 | . | TGTGCCATCAGTGAGTCCGGGCAGAACACCGGGGAGCTGTTTTTT | CAISESGQNTGELFF
TRBJ1-5 | . | TRBV30 | . | TGTGCCGCGGGTGGGGTTAATCAGCCCCAGCATTTT | CAAGGVNQPQHF
TRBJ1-2 | . | TRBV28 | . | TGTGCCAGCAGTCCCCCCTGGGTCTCTTATGGCTACACCTTC | CASSPPWVSYGYTF
TRBJ2-6 | . | TRBV2 | . | TGTGCCAGCAGCCAAAGATGGGGTACTGGGGCCAACGTCCTGACTTTC | CASSQRWGTGANVLTF
TRBJ1-2 | . | TRBV18 | . | TGTGCCAGCTCACCCTCCGGGAACTTAAACTATGGCTACACCTTC | CASSPSGNLNYGYTF
TRBJ1-1 | . | TRBV4-1 | . | TGCGCCAGCAGCCATGGAGTGAACACTGAAGCTTTCTTT | CASSHGVNTEAFF
TRBJ1-4 | . | TRBV4-3 | . | TGCGCCAGCAGCCAAGATTACCCCCAGGGCGCAACTAATGAAAAACTGTTTTTT | CASSQDYPQGATNEKLFF
TRBJ1-2 | . | TRBV5-1 | . | TGCGCCAGCAGCTTGGTTCCAGTCTATGGCTACACCTTC | CASSLVPVYGYTF
TRBJ1-1 | once | TRBV11-2 | . | TGTGCCAGCAGCTTAGCGATGGGAGGCTACCTGGGCACTGAAGCTTTCTTT | CASSLAMGGYLGTEAFF
TRBJ1-1 | few | TRBV30 | TRBD1 | TGTGCCTGGAGTAGGGGACAGGCGGCGGCTGAGGCTTTCTTT | CAWSRGQAAAEAFF
TRBJ2-2 | . | TRBV5-6 | TRBD2 | TGTGCCAGCAGCTTCGGTAGCGGGGGACCCTACACCGGGGAGCTGTTTTTT | CASSFGSGGPYTGELFF
TRBJ1-2 | . | TRBV28 | . | TGTGCCAGCAGGGGAGGAATTGGCTACACCTTC | CASRGGIGYTF
TRBJ2-7 | . | TRBV5-4 | TRBD2 | TGTGCCAGCAGCTTGGCACTAGCGGACTCCTACGAGCAGTACTTC | CASSLALADSYEQYF
TRBJ1-2 | few | TRBV11-2 | TRBD1 | TGTGCCAGCAGCTTAGGAGGGGGCGCAAGTACCTATGGCTACACCTTC | CASSLGGGASTYGYTF